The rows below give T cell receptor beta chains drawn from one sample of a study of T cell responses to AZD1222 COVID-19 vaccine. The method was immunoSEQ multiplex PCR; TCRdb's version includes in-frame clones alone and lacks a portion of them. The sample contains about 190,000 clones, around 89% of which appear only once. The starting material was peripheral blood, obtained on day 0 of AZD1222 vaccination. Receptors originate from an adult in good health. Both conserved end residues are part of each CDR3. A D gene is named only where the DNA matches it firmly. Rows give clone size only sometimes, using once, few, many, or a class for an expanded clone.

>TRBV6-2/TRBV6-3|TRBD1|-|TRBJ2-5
TGTGCCAGCAGTTACGTTGGACAGGGTTACTTCCAGTACTTC
CASSYVGQGYFQYF
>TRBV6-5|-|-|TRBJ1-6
TGTGCCAGCAGTTACTTTGGTCAGAATTCACCCCTCCACTTT
CASSYFGQNSPLHF
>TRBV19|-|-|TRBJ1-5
TGTGCCAGTCTAGGACAGAGCAATCAGCCCCAGCATTTT
CASLGQSNQPQHF
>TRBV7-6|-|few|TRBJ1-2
TGTGCCAGCAGCTTAGGGCAACGGGATAACTATGGCTACACCTTC
CASSLGQRDNYGYTF
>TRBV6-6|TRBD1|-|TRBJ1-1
TGTGCCAGCAGTCGACGACAGGGGATTGATGTCACTGAAGCTTTCTTT
CASSRRQGIDVTEAFF
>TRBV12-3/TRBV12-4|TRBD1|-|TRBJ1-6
TGTGCCAGCAGCCGGGACAGAAGCTCACCCCTCCACTTT
CASSRDRSSPLHF
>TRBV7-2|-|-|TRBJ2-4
TGTGCCAGCAGCCCTGGCCCGTGGGACATTCAGTACTTC
CASSPGPWDIQYF
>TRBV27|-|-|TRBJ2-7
TGTGCCAGTGGATATGGCGAGCAGTACTTC
CASGYGEQYF
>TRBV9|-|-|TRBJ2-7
TGTGCCAGCAGCAAGCGGGACAGCTCCTACGAGCAGTACTTC
CASSKRDSSYEQYF
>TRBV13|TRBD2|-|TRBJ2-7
TGTGCCAGCAGCTCGAGGGGGCTAGCGGGGGAGGTTAACTACGAGCAGTACTTC
CASSSRGLAGEVNYEQYF
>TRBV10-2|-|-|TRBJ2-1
TGCGCCAGCAGTGACCCGAACTTGAGTGAGCAGTTCTTC
CASSDPNLSEQFF
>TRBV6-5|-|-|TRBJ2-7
TGTGCCAGCAGCGTGGACGAGCAGTACTTC
CASSVDEQYF
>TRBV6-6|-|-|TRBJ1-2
TGTGCCAGCGCCAACTGGGGGGAAGGCTATGGCTACACCTTC
CASANWGEGYGYTF
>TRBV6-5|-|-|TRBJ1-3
TGTGCCAGCAGTTACTCTTTTGGGATAACCGGAAACACCATATATTTT
CASSYSFGITGNTIYF
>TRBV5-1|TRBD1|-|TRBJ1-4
TGCGCCAGCAGCTTAGCGGACAGGGGGTATGAAAAACTGTTTTTT
CASSLADRGYEKLFF
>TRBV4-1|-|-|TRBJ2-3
TGCGCCAGCAGCCAAGCCCGGTATAGCACAGATACGCAGTATTTT
CASSQARYSTDTQYF
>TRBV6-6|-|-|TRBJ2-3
TGTGCCAGCAGTCCAGACACAGATACGCAGTATTTT
CASSPDTDTQYF
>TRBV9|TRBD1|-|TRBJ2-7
TGTGCCAGCAGCGGTGAGGGACAGGGCGTCCACGAGCAGTACTTC
CASSGEGQGVHEQYF
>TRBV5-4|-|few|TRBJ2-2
TGTGCCAGCAGCTTGGCGTCCGGGGAGCTGTTTTTT
CASSLASGELFF
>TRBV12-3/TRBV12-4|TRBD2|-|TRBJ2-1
TGTGCCAGCAGTTTCGGGGGGGTGAATGAGCAGTTCTTC
CASSFGGVNEQFF
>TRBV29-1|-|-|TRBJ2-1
TGCAGCGTGACTAGTTCCTATGAGCAGTTCTTC
CSVTSSYEQFF
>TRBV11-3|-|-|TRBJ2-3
TGTGCCAGCAGCCACGGACAAGACACAGATACGCAGTATTTT
CASSHGQDTDTQYF
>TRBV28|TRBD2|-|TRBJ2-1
TGTGCCAGCAGTGGACAGGGACTAGCGGGGATTTACAATGAGCAGTTCTTC
CASSGQGLAGIYNEQFF
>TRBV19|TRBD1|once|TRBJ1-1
TGTGCCAGTGTTCCTGACCCCGCAGGGGGCTTCACTGAAGCTTTCTTT
CASVPDPAGGFTEAFF
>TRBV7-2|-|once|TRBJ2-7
TGTGCCAGCAGCTTAGCCGCGGGCAAGCAGTACTTC
CASSLAAGKQYF
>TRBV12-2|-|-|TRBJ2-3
TGTGCAAGTCGCTTATCAGGGCGTGGGAGAGATACGCAGTATTTT
CASRLSGRGRDTQYF
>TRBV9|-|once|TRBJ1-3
TGTGCCAGCAGCGTATGGGGGCGATCTGGAAACACCATATATTTT
CASSVWGRSGNTIYF
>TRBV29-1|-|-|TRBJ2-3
TGCAGCGCCTTGAACCAGAAAACAAGACTAGGCACAGATACGCAGTATTTT
CSALNQKTRLGTDTQYF
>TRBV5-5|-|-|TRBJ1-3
TGTGCCAGCAGCTTGTTAGGGACAATCTCTGGAAACACCATATATTTT
CASSLLGTISGNTIYF
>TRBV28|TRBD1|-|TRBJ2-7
TGTGCCAGCAACCCGGGGGGACAGGGCGCCTACGAGCAGTACTTC
CASNPGGQGAYEQYF
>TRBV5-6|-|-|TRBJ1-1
TGTGCCAGCAGCTTGAGCCTGCTTGGGCAGGGGTTTAAGGGCGAAGCTTTCTTT
CASSLSLLGQGFKGEAFF
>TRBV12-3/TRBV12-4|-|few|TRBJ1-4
TGTGCCAGCAGTGTGGCCGAAAAACTGTTTTTT
CASSVAEKLFF
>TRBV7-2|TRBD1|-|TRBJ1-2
TGTGCCAGCAGCCTCGACAGGGCCAAGGTTTATGGCTACACCTTC
CASSLDRAKVYGYTF
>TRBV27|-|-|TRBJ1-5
TGTGCCAGCAGTTTGACTCAGGGGCCGGGAGGGCAGCCCCAGCATTTT
CASSLTQGPGGQPQHF
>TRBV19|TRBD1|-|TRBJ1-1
TGTGCCAGTTCTACAGGGGGAATGAACACTGAAGCTTTCTTT
CASSTGGMNTEAFF
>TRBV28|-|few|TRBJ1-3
TGTGCCAGCAGACGGGCCACGGGGCTCTCTGGAAACACCATATATTTT
CASRRATGLSGNTIYF
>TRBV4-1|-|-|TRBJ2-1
TGCGCCAGCAGCCGGGACCCCCGTTACAATGAGCAGTTCTTC
CASSRDPRYNEQFF
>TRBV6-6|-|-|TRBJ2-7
TGTGCCAGCAGTTACTCCCTTGACGAGCAGTACTTC
CASSYSLDEQYF
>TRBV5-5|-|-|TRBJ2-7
TGTGCCAGCAGCTTGGATTCCGGGTCTAGCTCCTACGAGCAGTACTTC
CASSLDSGSSSYEQYF
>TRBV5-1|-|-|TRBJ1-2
TGCGCCAGCAGCTTGGAAGGATATGATTTCTACACCTTC
CASSLEGYDFYTF
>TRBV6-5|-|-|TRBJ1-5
TGTGCCAGCAGAGCGGAAGCGAGCAATCAGCCCCAGCATTTT
CASRAEASNQPQHF
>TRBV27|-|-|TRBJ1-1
TGTGCCAGCAGTTTGGGGCAGAACACTGAAGCTTTCTTT
CASSLGQNTEAFF
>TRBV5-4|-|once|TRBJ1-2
TGTGCCAGCAGCCTCAGGGAGGACGGCTACACCTTC
CASSLREDGYTF
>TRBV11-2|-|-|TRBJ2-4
TGTGCCAGCAGCTTAGATCTACCGGGATTGGACATTCAGTACTTC
CASSLDLPGLDIQYF
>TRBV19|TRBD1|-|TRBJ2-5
TGTGCCAGTAGTAACCGGGACAGGGTCTACGAGACCCAGTACTTC
CASSNRDRVYETQYF
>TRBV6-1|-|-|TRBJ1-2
TGTGCCAGCAGTGAAAACGGGGGGAAGGGCTATGGCTACACCTTC
CASSENGGKGYGYTF
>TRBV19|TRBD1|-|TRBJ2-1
TGTGCCAGTAGTATAAACAGGGGCAATGAGCAGTTCTTC
CASSINRGNEQFF
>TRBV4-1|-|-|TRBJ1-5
TGCGCCAGCAGCCAAGACCCGGGTCCCAGCAATCAGCCCCAGCATTTT
CASSQDPGPSNQPQHF
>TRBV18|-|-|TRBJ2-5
TGTGCCAGCTCCGGGGACCTCCAAGAGACCCAGTACTTC
CASSGDLQETQYF
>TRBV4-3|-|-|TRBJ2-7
TGCGCCAGCAGCCAAGTAGAGGGAAAGTTGGCCGAGCAGTACTTC
CASSQVEGKLAEQYF